This is a list of T cell receptor beta chains from one sample in a study of PD-1 blockade in classical Hodgkin lymphoma. This table comes from immunoSEQ multiplex PCR, and its TCRdb copy is limited to in-frame clones, with some not included. The data show 40,000 to 45,000 clones, approximately 70% seen once. The sample in question was peripheral blood mononuclear cells (PBMCs), obtained before the second cycle of nivolumab. Receptors were obtained from a human donor with classical Hodgkin lymphoma. The CDR3 runs from the conserved cysteine through the conserved F or W. Fields, in order: J gene, D gene, V gene, clone size, CDR3 protein, CDR3 DNA. The D gene is left open where the match is weak. Clone size is shown for a subset of rows, as once, few, many or a class of expanded clone.

j_call: TRBJ1-2
d_call: TRBD1
v_call: TRBV28
clone_size: few
cdr3_aa: CASSLGQGRWYGYTF
cdr3_nt: TGTGCCAGCAGTTTGGGACAGGGGAGATGGTATGGCTACACCTTC

j_call: TRBJ2-3
d_call: TRBD2
v_call: TRBV7-9
clone_size: .
cdr3_aa: CASSLVGGSTDTQYF
cdr3_nt: TGTGCCAGCAGCTTAGTCGGGGGGAGCACAGATACGCAGTATTTT

j_call: TRBJ1-3
d_call: .
v_call: TRBV7-6
clone_size: .
cdr3_aa: CASSLAEEEGSGNTIYF
cdr3_nt: TGTGCCAGCAGCTTAGCGGAGGAGGAAGGCTCTGGAAACACCATATATTTT

j_call: TRBJ2-5
d_call: TRBD1
v_call: TRBV25-1
clone_size: .
cdr3_aa: CASSERGRDRGETQYF
cdr3_nt: TGTGCCAGCAGTGAACGAGGCCGGGACAGGGGAGAGACCCAGTACTTC

j_call: TRBJ1-2
d_call: .
v_call: TRBV30
clone_size: .
cdr3_aa: CAWRGDYANYGYTF
cdr3_nt: TGTGCCTGGAGGGGGGACTACGCTAACTATGGCTACACCTTC

j_call: TRBJ1-4
d_call: .
v_call: TRBV20-1
clone_size: .
cdr3_aa: CSASREEKLFF
cdr3_nt: TGCAGTGCTAGTCGGGAGGAAAAACTGTTTTTT

j_call: TRBJ2-7
d_call: .
v_call: TRBV6-5
clone_size: .
cdr3_aa: CASSPSSPWFYEQYF
cdr3_nt: TGTGCCAGCAGCCCTTCTAGCCCATGGTTCTACGAGCAGTACTTC

j_call: TRBJ1-3
d_call: .
v_call: TRBV7-6
clone_size: .
cdr3_aa: CASSSRLTAGEGNTIYF
cdr3_nt: TGTGCCAGCAGCTCCCGGTTGACAGCGGGTGAAGGAAACACCATATATTTT

j_call: TRBJ2-1
d_call: .
v_call: TRBV9
clone_size: .
cdr3_aa: CASSPSGGASNEQFF
cdr3_nt: TGTGCCAGCAGCCCCTCGGGGGGCGCGAGCAATGAGCAGTTCTTC

j_call: TRBJ2-7
d_call: .
v_call: TRBV9
clone_size: .
cdr3_aa: CASSPRGQGRGEQYF
cdr3_nt: TGTGCCAGCAGCCCCCGGGGGCAGGGGCGAGGCGAGCAGTACTTC

j_call: TRBJ2-3
d_call: TRBD2
v_call: TRBV30
clone_size: .
cdr3_aa: CAWRTSGRHTQYF
cdr3_nt: TGTGCCTGGAGGACTAGCGGGAGACATACGCAGTATTTT

j_call: TRBJ1-2
d_call: TRBD1
v_call: TRBV5-6
clone_size: .
cdr3_aa: CASSLGKTGGSYGYTF
cdr3_nt: TGTGCCAGCAGCTTGGGTAAGACAGGGGGCAGCTATGGCTACACCTTC

j_call: TRBJ2-7
d_call: TRBD2
v_call: TRBV5-4
clone_size: .
cdr3_aa: CASSRGGATRNEQYF
cdr3_nt: TGTGCCAGCAGCCGGGGGGGGGCCACTAGAAACGAGCAGTACTTC

j_call: TRBJ2-7
d_call: .
v_call: TRBV4-2
clone_size: .
cdr3_aa: CASSQTRDTYEQYF
cdr3_nt: TGTGCCAGCAGCCAGACCCGGGACACCTACGAGCAGTACTTC

j_call: TRBJ1-1
d_call: .
v_call: TRBV27
clone_size: few
cdr3_aa: CASSLRGRGDTEAFF
cdr3_nt: TGTGCCAGCAGTTTAAGGGGGAGGGGGGACACTGAAGCTTTCTTT

j_call: TRBJ1-2
d_call: .
v_call: TRBV28
clone_size: .
cdr3_aa: CASSLGVDDYNYGYTF
cdr3_nt: TGTGCCAGCAGTTTGGGGGTAGACGATTATAACTATGGCTACACCTTC

j_call: TRBJ2-2
d_call: TRBD1
v_call: TRBV2
clone_size: .
cdr3_aa: CASPRQGGTGELFF
cdr3_nt: TGTGCCAGCCCAAGACAGGGTGGGACCGGGGAGCTGTTTTTT

j_call: TRBJ2-1
d_call: .
v_call: TRBV28
clone_size: .
cdr3_aa: CASSWAGRNEQFF
cdr3_nt: TGTGCCAGCAGTTGGGCAGGGAGGAATGAGCAGTTCTTC

j_call: TRBJ1-2
d_call: .
v_call: TRBV7-8
clone_size: .
cdr3_aa: CASSWIRANYGYTF
cdr3_nt: TGTGCCAGCAGCTGGATCAGAGCTAACTATGGCTACACCTTC

j_call: TRBJ1-1
d_call: .
v_call: TRBV5-5
clone_size: .
cdr3_aa: CASTPGQRNTEAFF
cdr3_nt: TGTGCCAGCACCCCCGGACAGAGGAACACTGAAGCTTTCTTT

j_call: TRBJ1-2
d_call: .
v_call: TRBV19
clone_size: once
cdr3_aa: CASMPGNRNYTF
cdr3_nt: TGTGCCAGTATGCCGGGGAACAGGAATTACACCTTC

j_call: TRBJ2-5
d_call: .
v_call: TRBV4-2
clone_size: .
cdr3_aa: CASSQSSQETQYF
cdr3_nt: TGTGCCAGCAGCCAGAGCTCCCAAGAGACCCAGTACTTC

j_call: TRBJ2-7
d_call: TRBD2
v_call: TRBV30
clone_size: .
cdr3_aa: CAWSHPSGGVYEQYF
cdr3_nt: TGTGCCTGGTCCCACCCCAGCGGGGGAGTCTACGAGCAGTACTTC

j_call: TRBJ2-7
d_call: .
v_call: TRBV27
clone_size: .
cdr3_aa: CASSLSGTSGSNEYF
cdr3_nt: TGTGCCAGCAGTTTATCCGGGACATCGGGTTCGAACGAGTACTTC

j_call: TRBJ2-7
d_call: .
v_call: TRBV5-6
clone_size: .
cdr3_aa: CASSLVPGQGSEQYF
cdr3_nt: TGTGCCAGCAGCTTAGTCCCGGGGCAGGGCTCCGAGCAGTACTTC

j_call: TRBJ1-4
d_call: .
v_call: TRBV20-1
clone_size: once
cdr3_aa: CSAVTNEKLFF
cdr3_nt: TGCAGTGCAGTGACGAATGAAAAACTGTTTTTT

j_call: TRBJ1-5
d_call: TRBD1
v_call: TRBV28
clone_size: .
cdr3_aa: CASSLWDRGNQPQHF
cdr3_nt: TGTGCCAGCAGTTTATGGGACAGGGGGAATCAGCCCCAGCATTTT

j_call: TRBJ2-3
d_call: TRBD2
v_call: TRBV4-2
clone_size: .
cdr3_aa: CASSQAGGPTDTQYF
cdr3_nt: TGTGCCAGCAGCCAGGCGGGAGGGCCCACAGATACGCAGTATTTT

j_call: TRBJ2-7
d_call: .
v_call: TRBV11-2
clone_size: once
cdr3_aa: CASSPRWGSEQYF
cdr3_nt: TGTGCCAGCAGCCCAAGGTGGGGAAGCGAGCAGTACTTC

j_call: TRBJ2-7
d_call: .
v_call: TRBV4-3
clone_size: .
cdr3_aa: CASSQSRGLTRYEQYF
cdr3_nt: TGCGCCAGCAGCCAATCCAGGGGACTGACACGCTACGAGCAGTACTTC

j_call: TRBJ1-5
d_call: .
v_call: TRBV19
clone_size: .
cdr3_aa: CASNLGSNQPQHF
cdr3_nt: TGTGCCAGTAACCTGGGGAGCAATCAGCCCCAGCATTTT

j_call: TRBJ2-7
d_call: .
v_call: TRBV9
clone_size: .
cdr3_aa: CASSVGPIGFRNHEQYF
cdr3_nt: TGTGCCAGCAGCGTAGGTCCTATCGGCTTCCGTAACCACGAGCAGTACTTC

j_call: TRBJ1-5
d_call: TRBD1
v_call: TRBV19
clone_size: .
cdr3_aa: CASLPSGGSNQPQHF
cdr3_nt: TGTGCCAGTCTACCATCAGGGGGTAGCAATCAGCCCCAGCATTTT

j_call: TRBJ1-1
d_call: .
v_call: TRBV9
clone_size: once
cdr3_aa: CASSVGTGPEAFF
cdr3_nt: TGTGCCAGCAGCGTAGGTACGGGCCCTGAAGCTTTCTTT

j_call: TRBJ2-7
d_call: .
v_call: TRBV28
clone_size: .
cdr3_aa: CASSLIAEVDELYEQYF
cdr3_nt: TGTGCCAGCAGTTTAATTGCCGAGGTAGATGAACTCTACGAGCAGTACTTC

j_call: TRBJ2-2
d_call: TRBD2
v_call: TRBV7-6
clone_size: .
cdr3_aa: CASSLVAGGLLSAGELFF
cdr3_nt: TGTGCCAGCAGCTTAGTAGCGGGGGGGCTACTGAGTGCCGGGGAGCTGTTTTTT

j_call: TRBJ1-5
d_call: TRBD1
v_call: TRBV28
clone_size: .
cdr3_aa: CASRRDRGFPQHF
cdr3_nt: TGTGCCAGCAGGAGGGACAGGGGCTTTCCCCAGCATTTT

j_call: TRBJ1-2
d_call: TRBD1
v_call: TRBV2
clone_size: .
cdr3_aa: CAGEYRDSGGYYGYTF
cdr3_nt: TGTGCCGGAGAATACCGGGACTCAGGGGGATACTATGGCTACACCTTC

j_call: TRBJ2-1
d_call: TRBD2
v_call: TRBV4-3
clone_size: .
cdr3_aa: CASSRGLAEANNEQFF
cdr3_nt: TGCGCCAGCAGCCGGGGACTAGCGGAGGCAAACAATGAGCAGTTCTTC

j_call: TRBJ1-1
d_call: .
v_call: TRBV11-1
clone_size: .
cdr3_aa: CASSLWRTAATEAFF
cdr3_nt: TGTGCCAGCAGCCTTTGGAGGACCGCGGCCACTGAAGCTTTCTTT

j_call: TRBJ2-7
d_call: .
v_call: TRBV6-6
clone_size: .
cdr3_aa: CASSYSRQVHSYEQYF
cdr3_nt: TGTGCCAGCAGTTACTCGAGGCAGGTCCACTCCTACGAGCAGTACTTC

j_call: TRBJ2-3
d_call: .
v_call: TRBV27
clone_size: .
cdr3_aa: CASSWLRPRGGASTDTQYF
cdr3_nt: TGTGCCAGCAGTTGGCTGCGGCCGCGCGGCGGGGCTTCCACAGATACGCAGTATTTT

j_call: TRBJ2-3
d_call: TRBD1
v_call: TRBV4-1
clone_size: .
cdr3_aa: CASSGQGRDDTQYF
cdr3_nt: TGCGCCAGCAGCGGACAGGGGAGGGATGATACGCAGTATTTT

j_call: TRBJ2-5
d_call: .
v_call: TRBV19
clone_size: .
cdr3_aa: CASSIRDGETQYF
cdr3_nt: TGTGCCAGTAGTATAAGGGACGGGGAGACCCAGTACTTC

j_call: TRBJ2-2
d_call: .
v_call: TRBV18
clone_size: .
cdr3_aa: CASSPGTNTGELFF
cdr3_nt: TGTGCCAGCTCACCAGGTACAAACACCGGGGAGCTGTTTTTT

j_call: TRBJ2-2
d_call: .
v_call: TRBV10-3
clone_size: few
cdr3_aa: CAISPSGNTGELFF
cdr3_nt: TGTGCCATCAGTCCCTCAGGGAACACCGGGGAGCTGTTTTTT

j_call: TRBJ2-5
d_call: .
v_call: TRBV18
clone_size: .
cdr3_aa: CASEGQETQYF
cdr3_nt: TGTGCCAGCGAAGGCCAAGAGACCCAGTACTTC

j_call: TRBJ2-5
d_call: .
v_call: TRBV7-8
clone_size: .
cdr3_aa: CASSLRALETQYF
cdr3_nt: TGTGCCAGCAGCTTACGGGCACTAGAGACCCAGTACTTC

j_call: TRBJ1-5
d_call: .
v_call: TRBV11-3
clone_size: .
cdr3_aa: CASSLPSRPRGRQPQHF
cdr3_nt: TGTGCCAGCAGCTTACCATCCCGGCCGAGGGGCAGACAGCCCCAGCATTTT

j_call: TRBJ2-7
d_call: .
v_call: TRBV27
clone_size: .
cdr3_aa: CASSLPRAHEQYF
cdr3_nt: TGTGCCAGCAGTTTGCCTAGGGCCCACGAGCAGTACTTC

j_call: TRBJ2-3
d_call: TRBD2
v_call: TRBV13
clone_size: .
cdr3_aa: CASSLAAGAGSTDTQYF
cdr3_nt: TGTGCCAGCAGCTTAGCAGCGGGGGCAGGGAGCACAGATACGCAGTATTTT

j_call: TRBJ1-1
d_call: .
v_call: TRBV5-1
clone_size: .
cdr3_aa: CASTPGRGADTEAFF
cdr3_nt: TGCGCCAGCACCCCAGGACGGGGGGCGGACACTGAAGCTTTCTTT

j_call: TRBJ2-7
d_call: TRBD2
v_call: TRBV28
clone_size: .
cdr3_aa: CASSLGSGTSGGYPYEQYF
cdr3_nt: TGTGCCAGCAGTTTAGGGTCTGGGACTAGCGGAGGCTATCCCTACGAGCAGTACTTC

j_call: TRBJ1-3
d_call: TRBD1
v_call: TRBV11-2
clone_size: .
cdr3_aa: CASSIRDSSGNTIYF
cdr3_nt: TGTGCCAGCAGCATCCGGGACAGCTCTGGAAACACCATATATTTT

j_call: TRBJ1-1
d_call: .
v_call: TRBV4-3
clone_size: .
cdr3_aa: CASSQKGTDTEAFF
cdr3_nt: TGCGCCAGCAGCCAAAAGGGCACAGACACTGAAGCTTTCTTT

j_call: TRBJ2-7
d_call: .
v_call: TRBV7-6
clone_size: .
cdr3_aa: CASSLGVTGPIYEQYF
cdr3_nt: TGTGCCAGCAGCTTAGGGGTTACAGGGCCCATCTACGAGCAGTACTTC

j_call: TRBJ1-1
d_call: .
v_call: TRBV5-4
clone_size: few
cdr3_aa: CASSLDSVFNTEAFF
cdr3_nt: TGTGCCAGCAGCTTGGATTCAGTCTTTAACACTGAAGCTTTCTTT

j_call: TRBJ1-2
d_call: TRBD1
v_call: TRBV9
clone_size: .
cdr3_aa: CASSALIGDREPLTYGYTF
cdr3_nt: TGTGCCAGCAGCGCTCTGATAGGGGACAGGGAGCCCCTAACCTATGGCTACACCTTC

j_call: TRBJ2-7
d_call: .
v_call: TRBV2
clone_size: .
cdr3_aa: CASSTTGSYEQYF
cdr3_nt: TGTGCCAGCAGTACAACAGGTTCCTACGAGCAGTACTTC